The 15 T cell receptor beta chains given below trace back to one sample, sequenced in a study of T cells in narcolepsy. Repertoires were generated with immunoSEQ multiplex PCR, while TCRdb's copy carries only in-frame clones and drops some. The sample contains about 22,000 clones, around 81% of which appear only once. Sequences were obtained from memory (CD45RA-) CD4+ T cells from blood. The receptors here all came from a human donor in good health.

The rearrangement uses TRBV21-1 and TRBJ2-3; TRBD1 is taken as the D call from the table, unchecked against the DNA. TRBV21-1 is a pseudogene segment. CDR3 length: 11 residues. The CDR3 loop is CAGGATDTQYF. CDR3 DNA sequence: TGTGCCGGGGGCGCCACAGATACGCAGTATTTT.

A word on this clone: The junction and the germline gene differ at one end; a read error may be behind it. Within the sample, other DNA sequences also encode this same CDR3. The chain links TRBV2 to TRBJ1-5, with D possibly TRBD1 on 6 matching bases. Germline CDR1 is SNHLY and CDR2 is FYNNEI. This CDR3 region has 15 residues. This CDR3 reads CANSGKQGGNQPQHF. Here the CDR3 DNA reads TGTGCCAACAGCGGAAAACAGGGTGGCAATCAACCCCAGCATTTT.

The chain uses TRBV10-3 and TRBJ1-1; D gene uncertain. Germline CDR1 and CDR2: ENHRY and SYGVKD. This CDR3 is built from 14 residues. Deletions cut 0 bases from V and 10 bases from J, with 15 bases between. CDR3 residues: CAISESLPRGRAFF. Here the CDR3 DNA reads TGTGCCATCAGTGAGTCCCTCCCCCGGGGTAGAGCTTTCTTT.

The genes are TRBV27 and TRBJ1-6, with TRBD1 matching 9 bases. Germline V gives CDR1 MNHEY, CDR2 SMNVEV (reference sequence). The trim removed 5 bases at V and 9 bases at J, leaving 11 bases unmatched. The CDR3 totals 16 residues. The CDR3 coding sequence is TGTGCCAGCAGTCCTAGGACAGGGGCACTCAGTTCACCCCTCCACTTT. Protein sequence: CASSPRTGALSSPLHF.

The V call is TRBV18, the J call TRBJ1-1; D not certain. CDR1 is KGHSH and CDR2 is LQKENI in the germline V gene. This CDR3 is 15 amino acids long. With 3 bases removed from V and 12 bases from J, the gap between germline ends came to 23 bases. The CDR3 sequence is CASSPIADPEGTTFF. The CDR3 region has the DNA TGTGCCAGCTCACCCATTGCCGACCCTGAGGGCACAACTTTCTTT.

To note about this clone: At one end the junction does not follow the germline gene, possibly because of a read error. CDR3 in amino acids: CASNQVGLGGTYEQYF. CDR3 nucleotides: TGTGCCAGCAACCAAGTGGGACTAGGGGGTACCTACGAGCAGTACTTC. The V gene is TRBV4-2, the J gene TRBJ2-7; TRBD2 agrees at 8 bases. The CDR3 covers 16 residues. CDR1 and CDR2 (germline): LGHNA, YNFKEQ.

The rearrangement uses TRBV14 and TRBJ2-1; 9 nucleotides match TRBD2. This CDR3 is built from 15 residues. Germline CDR1 is SGHDN and CDR2 is FVKESK. Germline trimming cut 4 bases from V and 5 bases from J; bases unmatched to any gene: 6. Here the CDR3 DNA reads TGTGCCAGCAGCCCGAGCGGGGGGAGCCACAATGAGCAGTTCTTC. Translated, it gives CASSPSGGSHNEQFF.

The rearrangement joins TRBV11-2 to TRBJ2-7, with a tentative D call TRBD1 (6 bases). There are 13 residues in the CDR3. V lost 5 bases and J lost 5, with 13 bases in between. Germline lookup yields CDR1 SGHAT and CDR2 FQNNGV. The CDR3 region has the DNA TGTGCCAGCAGCAACCAGGGGTTCCACGAGCAGTACTTC. This translates into CASSNQGFHEQYF.

This clone has only one observation. The rearrangement joins TRBV4-3 to TRBJ1-5, with D unclear. Per the germline V gene, CDR1 is LGHNA and CDR2 is YSLEER. CDR3 size: 13 residues. V lost 0 bases and J lost 7, with 7 bases in between. The CDR3 nucleotides are TGCGCCAGCAGCCAAGACGAGGGCCAGCCCCAGCATTTT. This gives the protein CASSQDEGQPQHF.

V is TRBV18 and J is TRBJ2-1; 8 bases agree with TRBD2. The CDR3 runs 15 residues. CDR1 and CDR2 (germline): KGHSH, LQKENI. V shed 1 base and J 4 bases; nucleotides not matched to a gene: 3. CDR3 DNA sequence: TGTGCCAGCTCACCACTCCAGCGGGGGTACAATGAGCAGTTCTTC. Translation: CASSPLQRGYNEQFF.

A few counts support this clone. The V and J genes are TRBV10-3 and TRBJ2-3; tentatively, D is TRBD2 (7 bases). V lost 6 bases to trimming and J lost 4 bases, with 11 bases between them. The germline V gene has CDR1 ENHRY and CDR2 SYGVKD. The CDR3 length is 13 residues. CDR3 region: CAIREGGADTQYF. CDR3 in DNA: TGTGCCATCAGGGAGGGGGGGGCAGATACGCAGTATTTT.

This clone was found a few times. This sample also contains other DNA sequences that code for the same CDR3. V is TRBV18 and J is TRBJ1-5; tentatively, D is TRBD1 (5 bases). Trimming pared 2 bases from V and 7 bases from J, leaving 12 bases between. The CDR3 runs 14 residues. Germline V gene data show CDR1 as KGHSH and CDR2 as LQKENI. DNA of the CDR3: TGTGCCAGCTCACCAGGGACCCAAGGGCAGCCCCAGCATTTT. This codes for CASSPGTQGQPQHF.

Comment on this clone: A junction end diverges from the germline sequence, so it may reflect a read error. This chain connects TRBV11-2 to TRBJ2-7; D remains ambiguous. The CDR3 totals 11 residues. The germline V gene encodes CDR1 SGHAT and CDR2 FQNNGV. The DNA of the CDR3 is TGTGCCAGCAGCTCCAGTTACGGGCAGTACTTC. This translates into CASSSSYGQYF.

This chain links TRBV9 with TRBJ2-5, with D perhaps TRBD1 or TRBD2 (5 bases each). This CDR3 has 17 amino acids. V gave up 4 bases and J gave up 2 bases, with 21 bases separating them. Germline V gene lookup returns CDR1 SGDLS and CDR2 YYNGEE. The CDR3 protein is CASSPPVGRSLQETQYF. The CDR3 DNA reads as TGTGCCAGCAGCCCTCCCGTGGGACGAAGCCTACAAGAGACCCAGTACTTC.

The V call is TRBV29-1, the J call TRBJ2-1; TRBD2 aligns across 11 bases. Germline-derived CDR1 and CDR2 are SQVTM and ANQGSEA. Losses at the gene ends were 8 bases for V and 4 bases for J; bases not matched to a gene: 10. The CDR3 extends over 15 amino acids. Here the CDR3 reads CSSNPASGGYNEQFF. CDR3 sequence (DNA): TGCAGCTCCAACCCGGCTAGCGGGGGGTACAATGAGCAGTTCTTC.